A single sample gave rise to the 10 T cell receptor beta chains below, sequenced in a study of T cells after yellow fever vaccination. TCRdb re-derived calls from the 5' RACE reads in MiXCR, one entry per CDR3 protein. The repertoire includes approximately 300,000 distinct CDR3 sequences, around 10% of them detected once, and around 3.2% sits in the top ten. Material: CD4+ T cells sorted from PBMCs, obtained 45 days after the yellow fever booster vaccination. All receptors come from a man aged 18 to 29 who received the YFV17D yellow fever vaccine.

This clonotype was seen at least ten times. The chain employs TRBV29-1 and TRBJ1-1; no clear D gene. The V end lost 5 bases, the J end lost 2 bases, and 18 bases lay between the germline ends. Germline V gene data show CDR1 as SQVTM and CDR2 as ANQGSEA. This CDR3 has 15 amino acids. The CDR3 coding sequence is TGCAGCGTTCATCCCCCCGGACCGATAAACACTGAAGCTTTCTTT. Amino acids: CSVHPPGPINTEAFF.

The chain combines TRBV9 with TRBJ2-2; D not resolved. Trimming left V 0 bases short and J 10 bases short, with 13 bases between. In germline, CDR1 is SGDLS, CDR2 YYNGEE. This CDR3 region has 14 residues. As DNA, the CDR3 is TGTGCCAGCAGCGTAGAGGGTTCCGGCGCGGAGCTGTTTTTT. Translating it yields CASSVEGSGAELFF.

The V call is TRBV29-1, the J call TRBJ2-3; TRBD1 or TRBD2 may be the D gene (5 bases each). Germline assignment: CDR1 SQVTM and CDR2 ANQGSEA. There are 14 residues in the CDR3. The V end lost 3 bases, the J end lost 4 bases, and 14 bases lay between the germline ends. Written as DNA, the CDR3 is TGCAGCGTTGATGATTCAGGGACCCCAGATACGCAGTATTTT. It translates to CSVDDSGTPDTQYF.

This clonotype was seen more than once but under ten times. The rearrangement links TRBV7-9 to TRBJ1-2; D call uncertain. The CDR3 is 13 amino acids. The germline V and J ends were trimmed by 3 bases and 2 bases, with 7 bases remaining between them. Germline CDR1 reads SEHNR; CDR2 reads FQNEAQ (reference sequence). This CDR3 reads CASSFSGNYGYTF. The CDR3 bases are TGTGCCAGCAGCTTTTCGGGGAACTATGGCTACACCTTC.

The chain has TRBV11-1 and TRBJ1-1; D unclear. Germline loops: CDR1 SGHAT, CDR2 FQDESV (reference sequence). This CDR3 comprises 13 residues. Deletions cut 3 bases from V and 1 base from J, with 6 bases between. CDR3 nucleotides: TGTGCCAGCAGCTTCACACGGAACACTGAAGCTTTCTTT. Amino acid sequence: CASSFTRNTEAFF.

The chain uses TRBV28 and TRBJ1-2; tentatively, D is TRBD1 (5 bases). There are 13 residues in the CDR3. Germline CDR1 and CDR2: MDHEN and SYDVKM. V was shortened by 6 bases and J by 3 bases, with 11 bases between the two germline ends. CDR3 coding DNA: TGTGCCAGCAGCAACAGGAATGACTATGGCTACACCTTC. It yields the protein CASSNRNDYGYTF.

CDR3 protein: CASSPSGAFSGLDTQYF. DNA for the CDR3: TGTGCCAGCAGCCCCTCCGGGGCCTTTTCCGGGTTGGATACGCAGTATTTT. The J gene is TRBJ2-3, the V gene TRBV13, with D perhaps being TRBD1 or TRBD2 (5 bases each). In germline, CDR1 is PRHDT, CDR2 FYEKMQ (reference sequence). The CDR3 extends over 17 amino acids. V lost 5 bases, J lost 6 bases, and 24 bases lay in between.

V usage is TRBV5-5 and J usage is TRBJ1-5; perhaps TRBD1 as D (5 bases). V lost 3 bases and J 0 bases, leaving 19 bases between the germline ends. The CDR3 loop spans 18 amino acids. The germline CDR1 and CDR2 sequences are SGHKS and YYEKEE (reference sequence). The CDR3 sequence: CASSSKVWGSGSNQPQHF. In DNA form, the CDR3 reads TGTGCCAGCAGCTCGAAGGTTTGGGGGTCGGGTAGCAATCAGCCCCAGCATTTT.

This clonotype has only a few counts. V is TRBV6-5 and J is TRBJ2-5, with 8 positions matching TRBD1. Germline V gene lookup returns CDR1 MNHEY and CDR2 SVGAGI. The ends lost 1 base at V and 4 bases at J; junction bases unmatched: 5. CDR3 length equals 15 residues. This CDR3 is CASSYLQGVGETQYF. CDR3 DNA sequence: TGTGCCAGCAGTTACTTACAGGGGGTCGGAGAGACCCAGTACTTC.

This clonotype was seen a few times. V usage is TRBV7-2 and J usage is TRBJ1-6; D remains unclear. This CDR3 has 15 amino acids. Germline V lookup: CDR1 SGHTA, CDR2 FQGNSA. Trimming removed 1 base at V and 4 bases at J, with 8 bases between. Here the CDR3 DNA reads TGTGCCAGCAGCTTAGTATTGGGGTATAATTCACCCCTCCACTTT. Its protein is CASSLVLGYNSPLHF.